The table lists the clone carrying this T cell receptor (beta chain) with a few counts. Germline CDR1 reads LNHDA; CDR2 reads SQIVND (reference sequence). V was pared by 7 bases and J by 2 bases, with 3 bases of the junction left unmatched. The CDR3 runs 14 residues. The source of the sample is a study of blood T cell repertoires in COVID-19. Overall study: PBMCs, B-cell-depleted T cells, or T cells were the source of the cDNA or gDNA that made up the material.

In the authors' workflow: Nucleated cell number was recorded as an estimate derived from reference gene primer amplification. Profiling relied on immunoSEQ multiplex PCR, and the TCRdb table lists in-frame clones only, not all of them. The V and J calls and the clone size are those of that table, but D and trimming were determined from the DNA. Of approximately 350,000 clones in the sample, about nine tenths were seen once. The sequenced sample consisted of peripheral blood. The chain is built from TRBV19 and TRBJ2-2; 8 positions agree with TRBD1. This TCR was recovered from a woman aged 70-85 years with COVID-19, enrolled during active disease. The chain's CDR3 is CASTGGSNTGELFF. The DNA of the CDR3 is TGTGCCAGTACAGGGGGCTCTAACACCGGGGAGCTGTTTTTT.